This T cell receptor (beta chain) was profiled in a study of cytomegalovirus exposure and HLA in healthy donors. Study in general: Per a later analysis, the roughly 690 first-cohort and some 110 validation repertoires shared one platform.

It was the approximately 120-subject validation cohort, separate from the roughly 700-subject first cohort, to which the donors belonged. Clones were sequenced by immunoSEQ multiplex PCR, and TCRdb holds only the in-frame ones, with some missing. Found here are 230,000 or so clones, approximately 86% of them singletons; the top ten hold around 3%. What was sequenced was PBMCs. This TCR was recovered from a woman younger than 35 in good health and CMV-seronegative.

The CDR3 protein is CASSEMSEGTQYF. In DNA form, the CDR3 reads TGTGCCAGCAGTGAAATGTCAGAGGGGACCCAGTACTTC. The rearrangement uses TRBV6-1 and TRBJ2-5; D is possibly TRBD2 (5 bases). CDR3 length: 13 residues. V dropped 2 bases and J dropped 7 bases, with 11 bases sitting between them. Germline assignment: CDR1 MNHNS and CDR2 SASEGT.